Listed here are 9 T cell receptor beta chains from one sample, sequenced in a study of blood T cell repertoires in COVID-19 (dated by TCRdb to the early 2020s). The library relied on the immunoSEQ multiplex PCR assay. TCRdb holds this immuneACCESS table with in-frame rearrangements only. Some clones are missing; in checked studies, unresolved V genes explain under half, and the rest has no known cause. In this sample the table shows roughly 250,000 clones, 87% of which occur a single time. Around 2.5% of the sample rests with the top ten. Sequences were obtained from peripheral blood. All receptors come from a woman aged 45-65 years with acute or convalescent COVID-19.

The chain joins TRBV19 to TRBJ2-7, with TRBD1 as a possible D gene (5 bases). From germline, CDR1 is LNHDA and CDR2 SQIVND (reference sequence). The CDR3 loop spans 12 amino acids. With 4 bases removed from V and 3 bases from J, the gap between germline ends came to 7 bases. The CDR3 sequence is CASSSQGYEQYF. The DNA of the CDR3 is TGTGCCAGTAGTAGCCAGGGCTACGAGCAGTACTTC.

The chain is built from TRBV2 and TRBJ1-6, with 9 bases matching TRBD1. This CDR3 contains 15 residues. Germline CDR1 reads SNHLY; CDR2 reads FYNNEI. Trimming cost V 7 bases and J 7 bases; bases outside gene matches: 8. The CDR3 DNA sequence: TGTGCCAGCATGGGACAGGGTGTTAGGAATTCACCCCTCCACTTT. Protein product: CASMGQGVRNSPLHF.

J is TRBJ1-5 and V is TRBV27; no clear D gene. The CDR3 spans 15 residues. CDR1 and CDR2 (germline): MNHEY, SMNVEV (reference sequence). With 7 bases removed from V and 7 bases from J, the gap between germline ends came to 20 bases. The CDR3 bases are TGTGCCAGCATGGAGTTTTATAGCCTTTTGCAGCCCCAGCATTTT. It yields the protein CASMEFYSLLQPQHF.

V gene TRBV7-6 combines with J gene TRBJ2-5; D unresolved. This CDR3 is built from 15 residues. The germline V gene encodes CDR1 SGHVS and CDR2 FNYEAQ. Trimming removed 0 bases at V and 2 bases at J, with 10 bases between. Written as DNA, the CDR3 is TGTGCCAGCAGCTTAGCATCGTACAGTCAAGAGACCCAGTACTTC. It codes for CASSLASYSQETQYF.

This clone was counted only a few times. J is TRBJ2-2 and V is TRBV28; TRBD2 agrees at 7 bases. Germline trimming cut 6 bases from V and 1 base from J; bases unmatched to any gene: 8. The germline V gene has CDR1 MDHEN and CDR2 SYDVKM. The CDR3 length is 16 residues. The CDR3 nucleotides are TGTGCCAGCAGCCCTCTCCTAGCGGAGAACACCGGGGAGCTGTTTTTT. Translation gives CASSPLLAENTGELFF. The full variable domain, rest sourced from reference TRBV28 and TRBJ2-2, is DVKVTQSSRYLVKRTGEKVFLECVQDMDHENMFWYRQDPGLGLRLIYFSYDVKMKEKGDIPEGYSVSREKKERFSLILESASTNQTSMYLCASSPLLAENTGELFFGEGSRLTVL.

J is TRBJ2-7 and V is TRBV2, with 10 nucleotides matching TRBD1. The CDR3 runs to 15 residues. After removal of 6 bases from V and 3 bases from J, the junction contained 8 bases not matched to a gene. Germline assignment: CDR1 SNHLY and CDR2 FYNNEI. CDR3 nucleotides: TGTGCCAGCAGACCGAGCCGGGACAGGGGCTACGAGCAGTACTTC. Translated, it gives CASRPSRDRGYEQYF.

Remarks on this clone: Other DNA sequences in the same sample also yield this CDR3. The chain links TRBV7-2 to TRBJ1-2; 9 nucleotides match TRBD1. Looked up from germline, CDR1 is SGHTA and CDR2 is FQGNSA. V dropped 3 bases and J dropped 7; count of bases not matched to a gene: 3. The CDR3 consists of 13 residues. The CDR3 nucleotides are TGTGCCAGCAGCTTGGACAGGGGCGGTGGCTACACCTTC. As protein: CASSLDRGGGYTF. Together with reference TRBV7-2 and TRBJ1-2, the CDR3 gives the full variable domain: GAGVSQSPSNKVTEKGKDVELRCDPISGHTALYWYRQSLGQGLEFLIYFQGNSAPDKSGLPSDRFSAERTGGSVSTLTIQRTQQEDSAVYLCASSLDRGGGYTFGSGTRLTVV.

This sequence joins TRBV19 and TRBJ1-1; TRBD1 agrees at 9 bases. Germline V CDR1 and CDR2: LNHDA, SQIVND (reference sequence). The CDR3 covers 14 residues. V dropped 6 bases and J dropped 4; count of bases not matched to a gene: 6. The CDR3 sequence: CASSPDRGGTEAFF. As DNA, the CDR3 is TGTGCCAGTAGCCCCGACAGGGGGGGCACTGAAGCTTTCTTT.

The J gene is TRBJ1-4, the V gene TRBV5-1; 7 nucleotides align to TRBD1. This CDR3 spans 15 amino acids. After removal of 1 base from V and 8 bases from J, the junction contained 8 bases not matched to a gene. Looked up from germline, CDR1 is SGHRS and CDR2 is YFSETQ. The CDR3 nucleotides read TGCGCCAGCAGCTTGCCCCAGGGCAGGGGGGAAAAACTGTTTTTT. It yields the protein CASSLPQGRGEKLFF.